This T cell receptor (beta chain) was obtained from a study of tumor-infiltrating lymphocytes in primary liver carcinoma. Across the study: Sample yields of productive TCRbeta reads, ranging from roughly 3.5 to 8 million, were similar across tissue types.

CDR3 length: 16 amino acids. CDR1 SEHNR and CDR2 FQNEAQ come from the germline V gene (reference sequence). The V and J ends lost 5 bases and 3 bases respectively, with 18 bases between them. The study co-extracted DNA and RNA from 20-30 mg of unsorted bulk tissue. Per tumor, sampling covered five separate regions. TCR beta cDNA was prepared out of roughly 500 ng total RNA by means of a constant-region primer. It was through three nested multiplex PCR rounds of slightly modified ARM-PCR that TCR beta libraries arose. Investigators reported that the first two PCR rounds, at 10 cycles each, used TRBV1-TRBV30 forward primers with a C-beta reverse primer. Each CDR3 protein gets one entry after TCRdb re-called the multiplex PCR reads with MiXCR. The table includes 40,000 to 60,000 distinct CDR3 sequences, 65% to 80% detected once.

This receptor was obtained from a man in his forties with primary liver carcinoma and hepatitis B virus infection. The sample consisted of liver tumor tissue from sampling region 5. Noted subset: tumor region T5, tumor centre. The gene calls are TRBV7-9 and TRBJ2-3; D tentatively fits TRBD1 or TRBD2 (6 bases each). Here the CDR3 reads CASSLWRGSGTDTQYF. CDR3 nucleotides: TGTGCCAGCAGCCTTTGGAGGGGGTCGGGGACAGATACGCAGTATTTT.